The TCR beta chain described here comes from a study of cytomegalovirus exposure and HLA in healthy donors. Findings and limits, study-wide: Certain sequence variants were highly shared and formed a cluster, and this cluster was likely a sequencing artifact.

In germline, CDR1 is SGHNT, CDR2 YYREEE (reference sequence). Trimming cost V 4 bases and J 7 bases; bases outside gene matches: 4. The CDR3 is made up of 14 amino acids. On this clone: Its specificity is unknown.

The PCR contained 60 Vbeta and 13 Jbeta primers. Under the authors' procedure: Later, roughly 77 million unique TCR beta chains were counted in an analysis, and about 10 million of them were shared. Clones were read by immunoSEQ multiplex PCR, and TCRdb kept only the in-frame ones, dropping some. That table furnishes V, J and clone size, whereas the DNA furnished D and trimming. The sample lists 90,000 to 120,000 clones, approximately 80% occurring once. The receptor's source is a woman in her late teens or twenties in good health and CMV-seronegative. This chain joins TRBV5-4 and TRBJ2-1, with 11 bases identical to TRBD2. Sequencing used PBMCs. The chain's CDR3 is CASSKGTSGNEQFF. In nucleotides, the CDR3 is TGTGCCAGCAGCAAAGGGACTAGCGGTAATGAGCAGTTCTTC.